The T cell receptor (beta chain) under discussion was sequenced for a study of OX40 agonist ivuxolimab in advanced cancers. The junction had 5 bases not matched to a gene; V was cut back by 8 bases and J by 7 bases. The CDR3 spans 13 residues. Germline V CDR1 and CDR2: SNHLY, FYNNEI. Measured with immunoSEQ multiplex PCR; TCRdb has only the in-frame clones, and not every one. The repertoire holds roughly 24,000 clones, with about four fifths as singletons. V and J are TRBV2 and TRBJ2-7; 13 bases map to TRBD2. The sequence came from an adult with an advanced solid tumor such as melanoma, head and neck, liver or kidney cancer. Here the sequenced sample was CD4+ or CD8+ T cells sorted from blood, taken in a trial of the OX40 agonist ivuxolimab. The CDR3 loop is CASGLAGVGEQYF. CDR3 nucleotides: TGTGCCAGCGGACTAGCGGGAGTGGGGGAGCAGTACTTC.